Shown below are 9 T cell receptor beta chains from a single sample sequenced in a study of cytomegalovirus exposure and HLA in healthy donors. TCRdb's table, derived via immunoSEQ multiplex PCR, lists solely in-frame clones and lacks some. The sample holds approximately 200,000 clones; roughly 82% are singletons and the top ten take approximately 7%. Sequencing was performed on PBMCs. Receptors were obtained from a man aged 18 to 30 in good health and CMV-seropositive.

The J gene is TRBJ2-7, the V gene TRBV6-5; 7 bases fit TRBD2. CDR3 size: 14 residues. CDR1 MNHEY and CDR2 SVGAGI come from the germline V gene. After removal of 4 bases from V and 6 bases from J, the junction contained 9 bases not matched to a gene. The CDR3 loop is CASSSPGGSGEQYF. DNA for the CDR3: TGTGCCAGCAGTTCTCCTGGCGGGAGTGGCGAGCAGTACTTC.

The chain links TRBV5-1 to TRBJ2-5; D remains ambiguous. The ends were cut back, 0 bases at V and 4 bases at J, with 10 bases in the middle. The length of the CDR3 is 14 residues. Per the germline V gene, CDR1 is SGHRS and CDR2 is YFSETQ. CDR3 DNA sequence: TGCGCCAGCAGCTTGGATGATAGCATAGAGACCCAGTACTTC. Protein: CASSLDDSIETQYF.

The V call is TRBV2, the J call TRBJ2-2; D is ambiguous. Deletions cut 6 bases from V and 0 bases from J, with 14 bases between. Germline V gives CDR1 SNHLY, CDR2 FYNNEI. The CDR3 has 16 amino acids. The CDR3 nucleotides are TGTGCCAGCAGGACGACCCCCGGAGCGAACACCGGGGAGCTGTTTTTT. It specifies CASRTTPGANTGELFF.

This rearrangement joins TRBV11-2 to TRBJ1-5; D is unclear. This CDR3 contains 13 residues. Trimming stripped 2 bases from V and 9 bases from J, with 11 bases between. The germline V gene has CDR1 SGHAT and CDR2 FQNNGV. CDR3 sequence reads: CASSLHRGPPQHF. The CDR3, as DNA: TGTGCCAGCAGCTTACATAGAGGGCCGCCCCAGCATTTT.

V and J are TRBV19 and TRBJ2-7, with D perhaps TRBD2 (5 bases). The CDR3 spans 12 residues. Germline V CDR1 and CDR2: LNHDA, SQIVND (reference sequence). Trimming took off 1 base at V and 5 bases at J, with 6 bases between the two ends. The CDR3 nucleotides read TGTGCCAGTAGTATAGGAGCGGACGAGCAGTACTTC. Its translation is CASSIGADEQYF. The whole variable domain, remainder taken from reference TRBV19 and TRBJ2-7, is DGGITQSPKYLFRKEGQNVTLSCEQNLNHDAMYWYRQDPGQGLRLIYYSQIVNDFQKGDIAEGYSVSREKKESFPLTVTSAQKNPTAFYLCASSIGADEQYFGPGTRLTVT.

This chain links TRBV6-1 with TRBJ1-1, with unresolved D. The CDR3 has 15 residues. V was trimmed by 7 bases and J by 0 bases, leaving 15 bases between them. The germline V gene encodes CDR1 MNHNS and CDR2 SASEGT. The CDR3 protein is CASTRNTAMNTEAFF. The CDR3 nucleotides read TGTGCCAGCACCCGGAATACAGCCATGAACACTGAAGCTTTCTTT.

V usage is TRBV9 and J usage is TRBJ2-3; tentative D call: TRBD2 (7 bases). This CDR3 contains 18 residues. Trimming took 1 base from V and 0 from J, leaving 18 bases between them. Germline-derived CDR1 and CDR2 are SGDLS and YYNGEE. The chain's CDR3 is CASSVKREGGESTDTQYF. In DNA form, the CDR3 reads TGTGCCAGCAGCGTAAAGAGGGAAGGGGGGGAGAGCACAGATACGCAGTATTTT. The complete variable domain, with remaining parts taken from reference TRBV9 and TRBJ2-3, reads DSGVTQTPKHLITATGQRVTLRCSPRSGDLSVYWYQQSLDQGLQFLIQYYNGEERAKGNILERFSAQQFPDLHSELNLSSLELGDSALYFCASSVKREGGESTDTQYFGPGTRLTVL.

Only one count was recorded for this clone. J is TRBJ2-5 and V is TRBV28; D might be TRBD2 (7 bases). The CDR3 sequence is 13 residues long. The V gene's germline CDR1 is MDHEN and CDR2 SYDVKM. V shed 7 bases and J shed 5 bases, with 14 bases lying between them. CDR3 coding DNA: TGTGCCAGCACCTGGACAGCGGGGGAGACCCAGTACTTC. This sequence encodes CASTWTAGETQYF.

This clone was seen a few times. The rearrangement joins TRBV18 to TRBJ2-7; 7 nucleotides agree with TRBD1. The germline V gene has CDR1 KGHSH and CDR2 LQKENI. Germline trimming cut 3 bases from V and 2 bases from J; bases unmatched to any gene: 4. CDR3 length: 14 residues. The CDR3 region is CASSPDRRTYEQYF. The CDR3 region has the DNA TGTGCCAGCTCACCGGACAGGAGGACCTACGAGCAGTACTTC. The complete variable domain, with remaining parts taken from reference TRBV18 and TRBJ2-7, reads NAGVMQNPRHLVRRRGQEARLRCSPMKGHSHVYWYRQLPEEGLKFMVYLQKENIIDESGMPKERFSAEFPKEGPSILRIQQVVRGDSAAYFCASSPDRRTYEQYFGPGTRLTVT.